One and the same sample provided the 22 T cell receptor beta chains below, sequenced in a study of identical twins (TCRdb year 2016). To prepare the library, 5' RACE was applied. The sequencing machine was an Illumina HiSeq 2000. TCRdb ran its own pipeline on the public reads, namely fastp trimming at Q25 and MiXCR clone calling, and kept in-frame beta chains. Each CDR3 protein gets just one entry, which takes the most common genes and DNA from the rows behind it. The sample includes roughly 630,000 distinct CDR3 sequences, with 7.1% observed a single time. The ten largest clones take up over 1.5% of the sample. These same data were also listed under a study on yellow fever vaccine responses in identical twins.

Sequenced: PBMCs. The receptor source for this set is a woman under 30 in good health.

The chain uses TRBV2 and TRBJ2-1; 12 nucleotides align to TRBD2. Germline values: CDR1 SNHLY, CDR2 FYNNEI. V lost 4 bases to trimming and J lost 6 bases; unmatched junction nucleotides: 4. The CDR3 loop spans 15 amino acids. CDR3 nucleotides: TGTGCCAGCAGTGTCCTAGCGGGGGGGCGCAATGAGCAGTTCTTC. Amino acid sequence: CASSVLAGGRNEQFF.

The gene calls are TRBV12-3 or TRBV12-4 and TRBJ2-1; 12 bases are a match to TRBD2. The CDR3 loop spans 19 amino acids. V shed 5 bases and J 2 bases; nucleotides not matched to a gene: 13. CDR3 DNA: TGTGCCAGCAGTCCAAACGGCCCTAGCGGGAGGGCGACCTACAATGAGCAGTTCTTC. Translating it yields CASSPNGPSGRATYNEQFF.

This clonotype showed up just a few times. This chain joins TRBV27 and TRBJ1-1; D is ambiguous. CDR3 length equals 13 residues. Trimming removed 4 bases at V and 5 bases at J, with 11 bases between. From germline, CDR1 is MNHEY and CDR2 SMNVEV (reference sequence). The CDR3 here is CASSYSRDTEAFF. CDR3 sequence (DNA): TGTGCCAGCAGTTACTCAAGGGATACTGAAGCTTTCTTT.

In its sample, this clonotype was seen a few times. The CDR3 DNA reads TGCAGCGTTGACGACAGGAAACTGGGCGGGGAGCTGTTTTTT. It yields the protein CSVDDRKLGGELFF. This sequence joins TRBV29-1 and TRBJ2-2, with D possibly matching TRBD1 (6 bases). The CDR3 length is 14 residues. Trimming took off 3 bases at V and 7 bases at J, with 15 bases between the two ends. The germline V gene encodes CDR1 SQVTM and CDR2 ANQGSEA.

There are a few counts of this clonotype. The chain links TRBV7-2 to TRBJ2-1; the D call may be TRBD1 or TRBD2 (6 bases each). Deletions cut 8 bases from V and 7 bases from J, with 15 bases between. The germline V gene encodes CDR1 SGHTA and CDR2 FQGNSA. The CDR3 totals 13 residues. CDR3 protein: CASFKEGGNEQFF. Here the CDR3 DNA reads TGTGCCAGCTTCAAGGAGGGGGGTAATGAGCAGTTCTTC.

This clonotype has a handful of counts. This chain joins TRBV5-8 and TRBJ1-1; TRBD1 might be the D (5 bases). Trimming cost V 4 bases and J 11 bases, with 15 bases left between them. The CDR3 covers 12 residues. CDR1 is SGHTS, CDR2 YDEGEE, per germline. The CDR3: CASSGRWAGAFF. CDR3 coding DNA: TGTGCCAGCAGCGGCCGGTGGGCAGGGGCTTTCTTT.

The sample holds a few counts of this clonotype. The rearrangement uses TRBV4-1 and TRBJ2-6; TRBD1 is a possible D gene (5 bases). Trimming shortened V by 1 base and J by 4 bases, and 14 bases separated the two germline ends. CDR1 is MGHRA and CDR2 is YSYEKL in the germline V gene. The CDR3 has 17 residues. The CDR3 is CASSQVPRGMGANVLTF. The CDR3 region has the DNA TGCGCCAGCAGCCAAGTTCCAAGGGGCATGGGGGCCAACGTCCTGACTTTC.

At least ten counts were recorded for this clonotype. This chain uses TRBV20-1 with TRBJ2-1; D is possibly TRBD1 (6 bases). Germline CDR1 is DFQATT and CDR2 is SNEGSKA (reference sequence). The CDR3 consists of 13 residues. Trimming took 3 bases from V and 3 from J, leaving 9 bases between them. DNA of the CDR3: TGCAGTGCTAGTGGCAGGGGCTACAATGAGCAGTTCTTC. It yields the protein CSASGRGYNEQFF.

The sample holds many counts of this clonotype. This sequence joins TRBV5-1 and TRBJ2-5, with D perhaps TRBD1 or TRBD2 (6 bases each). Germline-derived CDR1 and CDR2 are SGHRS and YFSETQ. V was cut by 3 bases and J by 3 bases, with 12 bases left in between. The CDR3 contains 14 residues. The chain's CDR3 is CASSSGAGEETQYF. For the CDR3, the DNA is TGCGCCAGCAGCTCGGGAGCAGGGGAAGAGACCCAGTACTTC.

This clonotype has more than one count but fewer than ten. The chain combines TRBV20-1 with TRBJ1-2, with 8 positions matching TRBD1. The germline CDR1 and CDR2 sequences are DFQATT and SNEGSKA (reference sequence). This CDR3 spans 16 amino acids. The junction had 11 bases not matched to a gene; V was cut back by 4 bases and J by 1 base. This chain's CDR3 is CSAKTDRVGFNYGYTF. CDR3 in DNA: TGCAGTGCTAAGACGGACAGGGTAGGCTTTAACTATGGCTACACCTTC.

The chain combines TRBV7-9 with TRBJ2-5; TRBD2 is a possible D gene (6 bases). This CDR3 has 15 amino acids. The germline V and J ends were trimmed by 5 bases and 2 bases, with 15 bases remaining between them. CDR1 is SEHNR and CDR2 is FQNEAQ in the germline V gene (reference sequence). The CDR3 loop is CASSPNSGLQETQYF. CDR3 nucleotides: TGTGCCAGCAGCCCCAACTCGGGACTTCAAGAGACCCAGTACTTC.

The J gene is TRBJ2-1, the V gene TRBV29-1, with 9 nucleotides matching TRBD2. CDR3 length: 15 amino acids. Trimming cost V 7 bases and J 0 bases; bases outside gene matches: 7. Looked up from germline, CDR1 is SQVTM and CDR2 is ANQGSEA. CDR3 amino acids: CSAVPSGASYNEQFF. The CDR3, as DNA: TGCAGCGCCGTCCCTAGCGGGGCCTCCTACAATGAGCAGTTCTTC.

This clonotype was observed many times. The CDR3 spells CASSSGTTYEQYF. The CDR3 DNA reads as TGCGCCAGCAGCTCCGGGACTACCTACGAGCAGTACTTC. The chain links TRBV5-1 to TRBJ2-7; 7 positions match TRBD2. Germline-derived CDR1 and CDR2 are SGHRS and YFSETQ. This CDR3 spans 13 amino acids. V gave up 3 bases and J gave up 2 bases; unmatched junction bases: 2. Supplemented by reference TRBV5-1 and TRBJ2-7, the full variable domain reads KAGVTQTPRYLIKTRGQQVTLSCSPISGHRSVSWYQQTPGQGLQFLFEYFSETQRNKGNFPGRFSGRQFSNSRSEMNVSTLELGDSALYLCASSSGTTYEQYFGPGTRLTVT.

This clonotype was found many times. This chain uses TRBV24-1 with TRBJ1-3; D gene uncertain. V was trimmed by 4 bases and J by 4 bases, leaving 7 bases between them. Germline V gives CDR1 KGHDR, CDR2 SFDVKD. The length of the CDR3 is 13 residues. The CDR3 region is CATSDRWGNTIYF. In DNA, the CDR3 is TGTGCCACCAGTGACCGTTGGGGAAACACCATATATTTT.

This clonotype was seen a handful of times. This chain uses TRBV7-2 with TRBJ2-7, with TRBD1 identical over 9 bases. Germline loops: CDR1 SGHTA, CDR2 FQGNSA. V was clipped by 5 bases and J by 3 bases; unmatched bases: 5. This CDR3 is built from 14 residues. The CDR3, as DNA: TGTGCCAGCAGCCCGGGACAGGGCAACTACGAGCAGTACTTC. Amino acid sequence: CASSPGQGNYEQYF.

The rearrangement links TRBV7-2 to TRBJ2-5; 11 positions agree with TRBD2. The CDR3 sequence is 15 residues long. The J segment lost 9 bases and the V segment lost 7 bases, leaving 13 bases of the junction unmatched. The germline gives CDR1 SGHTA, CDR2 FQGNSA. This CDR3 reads CASTSGLAAWGAQYF. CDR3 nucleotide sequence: TGTGCCAGCACTTCGGGACTAGCGGCCTGGGGAGCCCAGTACTTC.

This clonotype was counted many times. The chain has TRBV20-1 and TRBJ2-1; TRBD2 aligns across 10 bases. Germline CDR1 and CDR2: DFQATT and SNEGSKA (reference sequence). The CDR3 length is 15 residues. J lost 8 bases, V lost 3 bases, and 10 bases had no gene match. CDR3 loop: CSASGTGTSVDEQFF. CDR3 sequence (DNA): TGCAGTGCTAGCGGTACCGGGACTAGCGTGGATGAGCAGTTCTTC.

The CDR3 protein is CASSKPVTDTQYF. DNA of the CDR3: TGTGCCAGCAGCAAGCCCGTCACAGATACGCAGTATTTT. The V and J genes are TRBV6-1 and TRBJ2-3; the D is unclear. CDR1 is MNHNS, CDR2 SASEGT, per germline. V dropped 6 bases and J dropped 2 bases, with 9 bases sitting between them. The CDR3 is made up of 13 amino acids.

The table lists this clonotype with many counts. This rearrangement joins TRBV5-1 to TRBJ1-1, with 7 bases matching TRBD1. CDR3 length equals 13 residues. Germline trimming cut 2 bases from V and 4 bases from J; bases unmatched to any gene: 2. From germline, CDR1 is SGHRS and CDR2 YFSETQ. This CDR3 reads CASSFGTATEAFF. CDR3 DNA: TGCGCCAGCAGCTTCGGGACAGCCACTGAAGCTTTCTTT.

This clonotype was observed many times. Written as DNA, the CDR3 is TGTGCCACCAGCACTGGGACCAACTCTGGAAACACCATATATTTT. This sequence encodes CATSTGTNSGNTIYF. This rearrangement joins TRBV15 to TRBJ1-3; D may be TRBD1 (5 bases). Germline loops: CDR1 LNHNV, CDR2 YYDKDF (reference sequence). The CDR3 consists of 15 residues. Trimming removed 4 bases at V and 0 bases at J, with 10 bases between.

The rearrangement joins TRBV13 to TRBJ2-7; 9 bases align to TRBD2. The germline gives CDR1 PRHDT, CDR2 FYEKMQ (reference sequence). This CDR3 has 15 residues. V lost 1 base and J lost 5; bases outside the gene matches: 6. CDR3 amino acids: CASSLAGSGRNEQYF. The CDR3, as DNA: TGTGCCAGCAGCTTAGCGGGTAGCGGGAGAAACGAGCAGTACTTC.

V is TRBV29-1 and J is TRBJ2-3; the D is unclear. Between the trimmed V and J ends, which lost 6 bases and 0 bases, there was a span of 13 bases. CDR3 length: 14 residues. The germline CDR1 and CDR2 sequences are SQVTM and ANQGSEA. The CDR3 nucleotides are TGCAGCGTAAAGAGTGGTCTGAGCACAGATACGCAGTATTTT. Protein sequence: CSVKSGLSTDTQYF.